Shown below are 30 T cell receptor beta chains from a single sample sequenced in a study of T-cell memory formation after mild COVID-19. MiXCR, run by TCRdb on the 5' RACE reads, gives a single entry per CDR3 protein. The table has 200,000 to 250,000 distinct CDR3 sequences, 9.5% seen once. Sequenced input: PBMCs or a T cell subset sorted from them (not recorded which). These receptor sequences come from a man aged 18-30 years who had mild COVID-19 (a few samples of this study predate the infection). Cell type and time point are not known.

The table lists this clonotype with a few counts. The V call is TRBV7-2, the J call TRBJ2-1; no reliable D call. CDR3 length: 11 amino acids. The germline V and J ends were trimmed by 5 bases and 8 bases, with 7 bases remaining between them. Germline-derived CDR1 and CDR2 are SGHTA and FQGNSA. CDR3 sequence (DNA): TGTGCCAGCAGCCCTTACGATGAGCAGTTCTTC. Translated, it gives CASSPYDEQFF.

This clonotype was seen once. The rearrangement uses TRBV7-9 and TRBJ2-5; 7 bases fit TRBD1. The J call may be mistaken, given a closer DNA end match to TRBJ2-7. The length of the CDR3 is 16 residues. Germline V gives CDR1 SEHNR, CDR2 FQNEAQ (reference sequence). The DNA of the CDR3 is TGTGCCAGCAGCACTCGGCCGAGGGACAGATACTACGAGCAGTACTTC. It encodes CASSTRPRDRYYEQYF.

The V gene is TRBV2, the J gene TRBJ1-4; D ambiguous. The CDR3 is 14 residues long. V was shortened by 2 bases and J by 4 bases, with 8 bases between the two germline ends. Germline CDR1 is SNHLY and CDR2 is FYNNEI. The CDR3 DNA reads TGTGCCAGCAGTGAAAGGACCGGTAATGAAAAACTGTTTTTT. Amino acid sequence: CASSERTGNEKLFF.

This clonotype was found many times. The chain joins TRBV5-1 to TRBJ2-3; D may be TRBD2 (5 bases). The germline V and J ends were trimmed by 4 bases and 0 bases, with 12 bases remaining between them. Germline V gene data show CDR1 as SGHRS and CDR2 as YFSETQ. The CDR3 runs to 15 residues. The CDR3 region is CASSPPAGSTDTQYF. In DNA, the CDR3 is TGCGCCAGCAGCCCCCCGGCGGGTAGCACAGATACGCAGTATTTT.

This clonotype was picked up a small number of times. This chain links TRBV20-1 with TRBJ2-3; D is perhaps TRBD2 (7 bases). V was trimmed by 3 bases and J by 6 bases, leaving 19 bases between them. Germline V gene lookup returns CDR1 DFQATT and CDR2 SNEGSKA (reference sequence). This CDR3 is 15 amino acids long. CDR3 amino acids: CSARGRRGAGDTQYF. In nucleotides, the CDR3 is TGCAGTGCTAGGGGTCGTCGGGGGGCCGGGGATACGCAGTATTTT.

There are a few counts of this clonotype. CDR3 loop: CASRSPGTYGYTF. The CDR3 coding sequence is TGTGCCAGCAGGAGCCCTGGGACCTATGGCTACACCTTC. The chain joins TRBV6-5 to TRBJ1-2; maybe TRBD1 (5 bases). The CDR3 covers 13 residues. V was pared by 6 bases and J by 4 bases, with 12 bases between. Germline CDR1 reads MNHEY; CDR2 reads SVGAGI.

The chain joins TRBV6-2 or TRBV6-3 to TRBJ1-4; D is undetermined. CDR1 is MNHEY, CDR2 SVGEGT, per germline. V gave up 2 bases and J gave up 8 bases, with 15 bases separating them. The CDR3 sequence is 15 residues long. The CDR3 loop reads CASSYPAVRAEKLFF. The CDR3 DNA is TGTGCCAGCAGTTACCCAGCGGTACGGGCGGAAAAACTGTTTTTT.

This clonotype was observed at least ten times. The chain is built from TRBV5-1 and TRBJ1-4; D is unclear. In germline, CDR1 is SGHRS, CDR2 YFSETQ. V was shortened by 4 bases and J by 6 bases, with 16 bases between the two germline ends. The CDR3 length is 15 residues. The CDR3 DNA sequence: TGCGCCAGCAGCCAAAGAGGGTTTTGGGATGAAAAACTGTTTTTT. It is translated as CASSQRGFWDEKLFF.

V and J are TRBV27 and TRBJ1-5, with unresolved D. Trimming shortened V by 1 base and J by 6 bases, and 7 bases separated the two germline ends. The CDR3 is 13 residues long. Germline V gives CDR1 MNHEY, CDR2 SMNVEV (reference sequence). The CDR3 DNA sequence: TGTGCCAGCAGTTTATATAAGAGTCAGCCCCAGCATTTT. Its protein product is CASSLYKSQPQHF.

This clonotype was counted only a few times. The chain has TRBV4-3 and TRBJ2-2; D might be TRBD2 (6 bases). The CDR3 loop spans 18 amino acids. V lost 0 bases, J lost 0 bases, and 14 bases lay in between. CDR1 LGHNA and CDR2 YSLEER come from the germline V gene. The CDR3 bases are TGCGCCAGCAGCCAAGAAGGCTGGAGGGTCACGAACACCGGGGAGCTGTTTTTT. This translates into CASSQEGWRVTNTGELFF.

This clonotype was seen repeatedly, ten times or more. The CDR3 region has the DNA TGTGCCAGCAGCCCCAGACAGAACGAGCAGTACTTC. Translating it yields CASSPRQNEQYF. The chain joins TRBV7-2 to TRBJ2-7; perhaps TRBD1 as D (5 bases). In germline, CDR1 is SGHTA, CDR2 FQGNSA. CDR3 length: 12 amino acids. The germline V and J ends were trimmed by 5 bases and 5 bases, with 10 bases remaining between them.

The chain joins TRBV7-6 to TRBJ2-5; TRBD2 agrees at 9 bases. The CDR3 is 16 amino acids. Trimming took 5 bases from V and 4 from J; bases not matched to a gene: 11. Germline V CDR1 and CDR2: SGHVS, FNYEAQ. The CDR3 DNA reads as TGTGCCAGCAGCCCGCCCGTAGCGGGGGCGCGAGAGACCCAGTACTTC. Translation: CASSPPVAGARETQYF.

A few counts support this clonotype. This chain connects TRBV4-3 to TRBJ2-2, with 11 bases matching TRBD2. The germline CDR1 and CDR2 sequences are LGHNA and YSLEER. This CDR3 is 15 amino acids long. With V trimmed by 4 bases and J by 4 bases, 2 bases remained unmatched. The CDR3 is CASSPGTSGTGELFF. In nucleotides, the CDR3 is TGCGCCAGCAGCCCAGGGACTAGCGGCACCGGGGAGCTGTTTTTT.

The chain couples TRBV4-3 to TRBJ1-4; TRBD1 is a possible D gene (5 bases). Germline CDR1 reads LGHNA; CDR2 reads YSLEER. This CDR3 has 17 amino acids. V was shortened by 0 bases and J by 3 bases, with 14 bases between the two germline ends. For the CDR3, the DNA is TGCGCCAGCAGCCAAGACCGGGTCTCGGGGGCTAATGAAAAACTGTTTTTT. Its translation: CASSQDRVSGANEKLFF.

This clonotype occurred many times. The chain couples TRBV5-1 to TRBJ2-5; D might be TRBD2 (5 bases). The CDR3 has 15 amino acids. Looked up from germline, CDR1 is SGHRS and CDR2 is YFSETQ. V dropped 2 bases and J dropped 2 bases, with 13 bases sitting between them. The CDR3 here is CASSFLNGVQETQYF. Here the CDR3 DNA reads TGCGCCAGCAGCTTCCTGAACGGGGTGCAAGAGACCCAGTACTTC.

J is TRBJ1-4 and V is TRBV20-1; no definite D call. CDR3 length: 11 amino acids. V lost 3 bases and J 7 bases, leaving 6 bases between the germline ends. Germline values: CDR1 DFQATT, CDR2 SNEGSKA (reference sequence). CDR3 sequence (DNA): TGCAGTGCTAGGGTCGGTGAAAAACTGTTTTTT. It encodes CSARVGEKLFF.

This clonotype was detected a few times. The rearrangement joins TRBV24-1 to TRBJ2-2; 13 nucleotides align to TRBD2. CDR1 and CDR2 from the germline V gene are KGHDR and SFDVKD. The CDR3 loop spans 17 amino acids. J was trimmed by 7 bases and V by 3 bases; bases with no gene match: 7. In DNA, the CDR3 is TGTGCCACCAGTGATCCCGGACTAGCGGGGGCCGGCGGGGAGCTGTTTTTT. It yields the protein CATSDPGLAGAGGELFF.

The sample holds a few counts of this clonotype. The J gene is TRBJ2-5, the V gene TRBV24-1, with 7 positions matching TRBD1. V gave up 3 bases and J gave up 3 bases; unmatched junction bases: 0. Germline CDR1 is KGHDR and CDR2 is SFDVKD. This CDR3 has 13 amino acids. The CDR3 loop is CATSDGTEETQYF. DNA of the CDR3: TGTGCCACCAGTGATGGGACAGAAGAGACCCAGTACTTC.

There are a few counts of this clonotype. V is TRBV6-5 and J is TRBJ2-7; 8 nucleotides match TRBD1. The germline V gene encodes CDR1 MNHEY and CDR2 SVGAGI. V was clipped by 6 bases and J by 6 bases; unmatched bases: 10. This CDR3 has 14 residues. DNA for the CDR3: TGTGCCAGCAGGCCCGAGGTCAGGGGGCCCGAGCAGTACGTC. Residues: CASRPEVRGPEQYV.

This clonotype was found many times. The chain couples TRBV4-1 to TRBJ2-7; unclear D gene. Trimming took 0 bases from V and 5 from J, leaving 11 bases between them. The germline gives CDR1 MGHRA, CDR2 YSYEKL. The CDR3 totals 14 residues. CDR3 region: CASSQDSLSHEQYF. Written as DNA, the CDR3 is TGCGCCAGCAGCCAAGACAGCCTCAGCCACGAGCAGTACTTC.

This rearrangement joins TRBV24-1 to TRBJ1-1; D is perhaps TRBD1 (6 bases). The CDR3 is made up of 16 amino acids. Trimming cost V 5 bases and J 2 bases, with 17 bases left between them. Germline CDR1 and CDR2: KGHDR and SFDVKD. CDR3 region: CATSGRDTSGNTEAFF. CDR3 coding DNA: TGTGCCACCAGTGGCCGGGACACCTCGGGAAACACTGAAGCTTTCTTT.

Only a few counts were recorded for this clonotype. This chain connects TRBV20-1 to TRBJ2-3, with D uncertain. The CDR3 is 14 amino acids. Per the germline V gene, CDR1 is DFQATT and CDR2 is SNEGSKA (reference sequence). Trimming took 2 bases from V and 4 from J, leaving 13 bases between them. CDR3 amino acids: CSARQGWSPDTQYF. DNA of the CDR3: TGCAGTGCTAGACAAGGCTGGAGCCCAGATACGCAGTATTTT.

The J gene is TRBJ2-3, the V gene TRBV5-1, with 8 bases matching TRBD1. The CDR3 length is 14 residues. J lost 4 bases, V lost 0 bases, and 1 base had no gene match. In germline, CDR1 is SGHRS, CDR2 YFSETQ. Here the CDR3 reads CASSLEDRADTQYF. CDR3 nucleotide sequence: TGCGCCAGCAGCTTGGAGGACAGGGCAGATACGCAGTATTTT.

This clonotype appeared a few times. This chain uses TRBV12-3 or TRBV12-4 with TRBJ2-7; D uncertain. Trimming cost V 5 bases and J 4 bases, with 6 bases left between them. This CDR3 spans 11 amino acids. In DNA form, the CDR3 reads TGTGCCAGCAGTCTGATGTACGAGCAGTACTTC. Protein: CASSLMYEQYF.

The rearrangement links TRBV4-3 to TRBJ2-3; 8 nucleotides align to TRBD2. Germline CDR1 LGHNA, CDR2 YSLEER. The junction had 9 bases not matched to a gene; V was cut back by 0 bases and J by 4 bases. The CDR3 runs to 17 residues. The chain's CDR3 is CASSQDGRGLAADTQYF. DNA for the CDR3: TGCGCCAGCAGCCAAGATGGACGCGGACTAGCCGCAGATACGCAGTATTTT.

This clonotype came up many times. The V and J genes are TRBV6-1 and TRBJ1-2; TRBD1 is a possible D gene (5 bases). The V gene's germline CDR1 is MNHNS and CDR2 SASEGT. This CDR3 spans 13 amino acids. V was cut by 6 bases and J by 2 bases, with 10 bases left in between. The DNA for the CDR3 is TGTGCCAGCAGGGACATCTTAAACTATGGCTACACCTTC. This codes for CASRDILNYGYTF.

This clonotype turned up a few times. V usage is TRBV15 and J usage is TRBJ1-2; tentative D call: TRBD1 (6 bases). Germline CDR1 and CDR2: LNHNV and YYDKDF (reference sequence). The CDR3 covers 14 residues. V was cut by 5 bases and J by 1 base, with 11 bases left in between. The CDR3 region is CATSGEQGNYGYTF. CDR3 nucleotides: TGTGCCACCAGCGGCGAACAGGGTAACTATGGCTACACCTTC.

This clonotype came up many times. The CDR3 DNA reads as TGTGCCAGCAGCCTACGACAGAGCACAGATACGCAGTATTTT. It yields the protein CASSLRQSTDTQYF. The V gene is TRBV9, the J gene TRBJ2-3; tentatively, D is TRBD1 (5 bases). V was shortened by 4 bases and J by 0 bases, with 9 bases between the two germline ends. CDR1 is SGDLS and CDR2 is YYNGEE in the germline V gene. This CDR3 contains 14 residues.

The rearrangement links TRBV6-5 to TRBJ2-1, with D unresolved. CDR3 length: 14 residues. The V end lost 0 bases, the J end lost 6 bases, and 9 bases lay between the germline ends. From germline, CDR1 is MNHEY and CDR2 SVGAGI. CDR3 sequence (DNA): TGTGCCAGCAGTTACTCTTTCGGTGGCAATGAGCAGTTCTTC. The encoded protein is CASSYSFGGNEQFF.

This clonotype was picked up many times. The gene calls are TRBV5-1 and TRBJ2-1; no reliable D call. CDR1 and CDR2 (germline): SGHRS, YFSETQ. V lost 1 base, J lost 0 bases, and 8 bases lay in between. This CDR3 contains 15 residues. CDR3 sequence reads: CASSLTESSYNEQFF. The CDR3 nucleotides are TGCGCCAGCAGCTTGACAGAGAGCTCCTACAATGAGCAGTTCTTC.